This T cell receptor beta chain was observed in a study of shared clonotypes between healthy human individuals. The assay was immunoSEQ multiplex PCR, and TCRdb's table has in-frame clones only and misses some. The top ten clones hold roughly 0.13% of a sample with some 2,400,000 clones, under 97% of them seen once. The donor cohort consisted entirely of Caucasian adults residing in Nashville, Tennessee. Into CD45RA+ naive and CD45RA-negative memory subsets, the CD4+ cells were split. Per germline, CDR1 SGHTA and CDR2 FQGNSA. Trimming cost V 1 base and J 4 bases, with 25 bases left between them. This CDR3 region has 19 residues.

The chain joins TRBV7-2 to TRBJ1-2, with D uncertain. This TCR derives from a man aged 18 to 35 in good health. The sample was naive CD4+ T cells sorted from blood. The subset: CD45RA+ positively selected. For the CDR3, the DNA is TGTGCCAGCAGCTTAGATCTTTCGGACTCACGTTTTCCTAGCTATGGCTACACCTTC. It codes for CASSLDLSDSRFPSYGYTF.